This TCR beta chain derives from a study of shared T cell receptors in the human thymus. Profiled with immunoSEQ multiplex PCR; TCRdb holds only in-frame clones, not every one. The sample holds some 700,000 clones; 70% to 90% are singletons and the top ten take roughly 0.01%. This clone was detected once. The CDR3 totals 17 residues. CDR1 is LGHNA and CDR2 is YSLEER in the germline V gene. V was pared by 0 bases and J by 3 bases, with 15 bases between. This sample was shared with a second study, whose subject was human thymus T cells. That source notes: During corrective heart surgery, resections were taken, and the thymus tissue came from them. Thymic repertoires overlap heavily among unrelated individuals, related research has reported.

This TCR came from a girl in the first two years of life with a congenital heart defect. This chain joins TRBV4-3 and TRBJ2-1, with D hard to call. Source material: thymocytes. The CDR3 region has the DNA TGCGCCAGCAGCCAAGATACTGACACCTCTGGCTACAATGAGCAGTTCTTC. Its protein product is CASSQDTDTSGYNEQFF.